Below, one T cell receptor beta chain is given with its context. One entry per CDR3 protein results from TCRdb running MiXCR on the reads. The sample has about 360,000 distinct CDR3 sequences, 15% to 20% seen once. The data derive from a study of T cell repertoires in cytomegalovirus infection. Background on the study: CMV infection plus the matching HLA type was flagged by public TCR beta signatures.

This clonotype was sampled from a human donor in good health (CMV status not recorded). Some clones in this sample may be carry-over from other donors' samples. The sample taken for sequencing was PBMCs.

CDR3: CASSLSHTGELFF. CDR3 sequence (DNA): TGCGCCAGCAGCTTGTCCCACACCGGGGAGCTGTTTTTT. The chain combines TRBV5-1 with TRBJ2-2, with D hard to call. The CDR3 spans 13 residues. Germline V gives CDR1 SGHRS, CDR2 YFSETQ. V dropped 1 base and J dropped 3 bases, with 4 bases sitting between them. The complete variable domain, with remaining parts taken from reference TRBV5-1 and TRBJ2-2, reads KAGVTQTPRYLIKTRGQQVTLSCSPISGHRSVSWYQQTPGQGLQFLFEYFSETQRNKGNFPGRFSGRQFSNSRSEMNVSTLELGDSALYLCASSLSHTGELFFGEGSRLTVL.